These 26 T cell receptor beta chains came from one sample sequenced in a study of beta chain features in type 1 diabetes. No antigen has been assigned to these receptors. Reverse transcription of all isolated RNA meant that expressed TCRB transcripts were sequenced. Clones were sequenced by immunoSEQ multiplex PCR, and TCRdb holds only the in-frame ones, with some missing. Of around 180,000 clones in the sample, roughly 8% were seen once. Overall study results and limits: TCRB CDR3s from Type 1 diabetes patients were moderately but significantly shorter in all four CD4+ subsets.

The sample was central memory CD4+ T cells from blood. All receptors derive from a man aged 18 to 35 with type 1 diabetes.

This clone showed up just a few times. The chain recombines TRBV9 with TRBJ2-3; 8 bases are a match to TRBD1. CDR3 length: 14 residues. The V gene end was trimmed by 5 bases and the J gene end by 3 bases; junction bases not matched to a gene: 5. Germline V gene lookup returns CDR1 SGDLS and CDR2 YYNGEE. The DNA for the CDR3 is TGTGCCAGCAGGCCGGGACAGGAGACAGATACGCAGTATTTT. This sequence encodes CASRPGQETDTQYF.

V gene TRBV18 combines with J gene TRBJ1-3; a possible D gene is TRBD1 (5 bases). V was shortened by 5 bases and J by 2 bases, with 10 bases between the two germline ends. The CDR3 spans 14 residues. CDR1 and CDR2 from the germline V gene are KGHSH and LQKENI. The DNA for the CDR3 is TGTGCCAGCTCAATTGGAGGGGCTGGAAACACCATATATTTT. As protein: CASSIGGAGNTIYF.

The chain recombines TRBV5-1 with TRBJ1-5; D gene unclear. V dropped 1 base and J dropped 7 bases, with 9 bases sitting between them. The length of the CDR3 is 13 residues. CDR1 SGHRS and CDR2 YFSETQ come from the germline V gene. CDR3 loop: CASSLSAGQPQHF. The CDR3 nucleotides read TGCGCCAGCAGCTTGTCTGCGGGACAGCCCCAGCATTTT.

V and J are TRBV19 and TRBJ2-6; TRBD1 matches 8 bases. Germline loops: CDR1 LNHDA, CDR2 SQIVND (reference sequence). Trimming removed 7 bases from V and 3 bases from J; junction bases left unmatched: 11. This CDR3 contains 17 residues. The chain's CDR3 is CASTPGQGWGGANVLTF. CDR3 in DNA: TGTGCCAGTACCCCTGGACAGGGCTGGGGTGGGGCCAACGTCCTGACTTTC.

The chain couples TRBV2 to TRBJ2-2; D not certain. V gave up 7 bases and J gave up 0 bases, with 12 bases separating them. There are 15 residues in the CDR3. The germline gives CDR1 SNHLY, CDR2 FYNNEI. The CDR3 nucleotides read TGTGCCAGCACGGAACCGCTAGCGAACACCGGGGAGCTGTTTTTT. Translated: CASTEPLANTGELFF. Based on the CDR3 plus reference TRBV2 and TRBJ2-2, the full variable domain is EPEVTQTPSHQVTQMGQEVILRCVPISNHLYFYWYRQILGQKVEFLVSFYNNEISEKSEIFDDQFSVERPDGSNFTLKIRSTKLEDSAMYFCASTEPLANTGELFFGEGSRLTVL.

This clone showed up just a few times. CDR3 coding DNA: TGTGCCAGCAGCTACGGGACAGGAATTAACTCTGGAAACACCATATATTTT. As protein: CASSYGTGINSGNTIYF. This chain uses TRBV7-9 with TRBJ1-3; 8 positions match TRBD1. Germline V gene data show CDR1 as SEHNR and CDR2 as FQNEAQ (reference sequence). The CDR3 is 17 residues long. Trimming took 4 bases from V and 0 from J; bases not matched to a gene: 8.

The genes are TRBV18 and TRBJ2-1; 8 bases agree with TRBD2. The CDR3 runs to 14 residues. The V gene's germline CDR1 is KGHSH and CDR2 LQKENI. V dropped 2 bases and J dropped 7; count of bases not matched to a gene: 4. The CDR3 region is CASSPTGGANEQFF. In nucleotides, the CDR3 is TGTGCCAGCTCACCAACGGGAGGGGCGAATGAGCAGTTCTTC.

This clone was found a few times. The chain links TRBV10-3 to TRBJ2-3; D not certain. Trimming removed 2 bases at V and 1 base at J, with 7 bases between. The germline CDR1 and CDR2 sequences are ENHRY and SYGVKD. The CDR3 extends over 14 amino acids. The DNA of the CDR3 is TGTGCCATCAGTGAGCCCCCGGGCACAGATACGCAGTATTTT. Its protein product is CAISEPPGTDTQYF.

Ten or more counts support this clone. Written as DNA, the CDR3 is TGTGCCAGCAGCCTGGGGGGGCAGCCCCAGCATTTT. The encoded protein is CASSLGGQPQHF. The rearrangement links TRBV7-2 to TRBJ1-5; D is perhaps TRBD1 (5 bases). From germline, CDR1 is SGHTA and CDR2 FQGNSA. The ends were cut back, 5 bases at V and 7 bases at J, with 9 bases in the middle. The CDR3 length is 12 residues.

This chain uses TRBV5-1 with TRBJ2-1; 9 bases agree with TRBD1. The V gene end was trimmed by 5 bases and the J gene end by 3 bases; junction bases not matched to a gene: 9. CDR3 length: 16 residues. CDR1 SGHRS and CDR2 YFSETQ come from the germline V gene. The chain's CDR3 is CASSYTGTGLYNEQFF. The CDR3 region has the DNA TGCGCCAGCAGTTATACCGGGACAGGGCTCTACAATGAGCAGTTCTTC. The whole variable domain, remainder taken from reference TRBV5-1 and TRBJ2-1, is KAGVTQTPRYLIKTRGQQVTLSCSPISGHRSVSWYQQTPGQGLQFLFEYFSETQRNKGNFPGRFSGRQFSNSRSEMNVSTLELGDSALYLCASSYTGTGLYNEQFFGPGTRLTVL.

The rearrangement uses TRBV7-2 and TRBJ2-2, with 7 bases aligning to TRBD1. The trim removed 5 bases at V and 6 bases at J, leaving 6 bases unmatched. The CDR3 spans 14 residues. The germline V gene has CDR1 SGHTA and CDR2 FQGNSA. This CDR3 reads CASSKRQGSGELFF. The CDR3 DNA sequence: TGTGCCAGCAGCAAAAGACAGGGCTCCGGGGAGCTGTTTTTT.

The genes are TRBV7-2 and TRBJ1-1; D ambiguous. This CDR3 comprises 14 residues. Trimming took 5 bases from V and 2 from J, leaving 12 bases between them. The germline gives CDR1 SGHTA, CDR2 FQGNSA. The CDR3 region is CASSGSPGNTEAFF. The CDR3 region has the DNA TGTGCCAGCAGCGGGAGTCCGGGAAACACTGAAGCTTTCTTT.

This chain uses TRBV19 with TRBJ1-5; 8 nucleotides line up with TRBD1. Germline-derived CDR1 and CDR2 are LNHDA and SQIVND (reference sequence). The trim removed 5 bases at V and 0 bases at J, leaving 9 bases unmatched. This CDR3 region has 17 residues. Here the CDR3 DNA reads TGTGCCAGTAGTCGATCGGGACAGGCTCCTAGCAATCAGCCCCAGCATTTT. Residues: CASSRSGQAPSNQPQHF.

Within the sample, this clone is medium-sized. The J gene is TRBJ2-5, the V gene TRBV11-2; 9 bases match TRBD2. The CDR3 covers 15 residues. V shed 7 bases, J shed 2 bases, and the junction held 8 bases outside the gene matches. Per the germline V gene, CDR1 is SGHAT and CDR2 is FQNNGV. The CDR3 here is CASTPGLARQETQYF. The CDR3 nucleotides are TGTGCCAGCACCCCAGGACTAGCGAGGCAAGAGACCCAGTACTTC.

This clone was seen more than once but under ten times. The chain links TRBV4-2 to TRBJ2-7, with 13 nucleotides matching TRBD2. Germline loops: CDR1 LGHNA, CDR2 YNFKEQ. The V segment lost 8 bases and the J segment 2 bases; nucleotides outside the gene matches: 6. This CDR3 comprises 15 residues. DNA of the CDR3: TGTGCCAGCGGAGGACTAGCGGGGGAGGCCTACGAGCAGTACTTC. Amino acid sequence: CASGGLAGEAYEQYF.

In DNA, the CDR3 is TGTGCCAGCAGTGTCTCGGGACAGGGGGTATTCGCCGGGGAGCTGTTTTTT. Protein: CASSVSGQGVFAGELFF. V is TRBV28 and J is TRBJ2-2; 11 bases match TRBD1. V was pared by 5 bases and J by 6 bases, with 11 bases of the junction left unmatched. The germline CDR1 and CDR2 sequences are MDHEN and SYDVKM. The CDR3 covers 17 residues.

The J gene is TRBJ2-3, the V gene TRBV11-2; TRBD1 matches at 9 bases. CDR1 SGHAT and CDR2 FQNNGV come from the germline V gene. This CDR3 contains 15 residues. Trimming removed 6 bases from V and 6 bases from J; junction bases left unmatched: 10. The CDR3 DNA reads TGTGCCAGCAGTTCCACGACAGGGGGAGCGGATACGCAGTATTTT. This encodes CASSSTTGGADTQYF. Using reference TRBV11-2 and TRBJ2-3 for the parts outside the CDR3, the full variable domain is EAGVAQSPRYKIIEKRQSVAFWCNPISGHATLYWYQQILGQGPKLLIQFQNNGVVDDSQLPKDRFSAERLKGVDSTLKIQPAKLEDSAVYLCASSSTTGGADTQYFGPGTRLTVL.

This clone appeared a few times. The chain joins TRBV7-2 to TRBJ1-5, with D perhaps TRBD1 (6 bases). Trimming shortened V by 5 bases and J by 9 bases, and 17 bases separated the two germline ends. CDR1 is SGHTA and CDR2 is FQGNSA in the germline V gene. This CDR3 has 14 residues. CDR3 nucleotides: TGTGCCAGCAGCCCACAACAGGGTTGGGGGCCCCAGCATTTT. Its protein product is CASSPQQGWGPQHF.

This chain connects TRBV30 to TRBJ1-2; TRBD1 aligns across 7 bases. Germline V gives CDR1 GTSNPN, CDR2 SVGIG (reference sequence). J lost 4 bases, V lost 1 base, and 9 bases had no gene match. The CDR3 extends over 15 amino acids. The CDR3 DNA reads TGTGCCTGGAGTGCGACGACAGGGTACCTCTATGGCTACACCTTC. Its protein is CAWSATTGYLYGYTF.

The V and J genes are TRBV5-4 and TRBJ2-1; 10 nucleotides line up with TRBD1. The CDR3 runs 15 residues. The V segment lost 3 bases and the J segment 3 bases; nucleotides outside the gene matches: 3. Germline CDR1 SGHNT, CDR2 YYREEE (reference sequence). The CDR3 spells CASSWDRGIYNEQFF. CDR3 in DNA: TGTGCCAGCAGCTGGGACAGGGGAATCTACAATGAGCAGTTCTTC.

At least ten counts were recorded for this clone. The chain carries TRBV7-2 and TRBJ2-5; tentatively, D is TRBD1 (6 bases). The CDR3 has 16 amino acids. Trimming left V 0 bases short and J 2 bases short, with 13 bases between. Germline-derived CDR1 and CDR2 are SGHTA and FQGNSA. The CDR3 here is CASSLAFSQGQETQYF. As DNA, the CDR3 is TGTGCCAGCAGCTTAGCGTTTTCGCAGGGGCAAGAGACCCAGTACTTC.

The rearrangement links TRBV9 to TRBJ2-5; 12 bases map to TRBD2. This CDR3 comprises 18 residues. Germline CDR1 reads SGDLS; CDR2 reads YYNGEE. Trimming at V came to 0 bases and at J to 0 bases, leaving 6 bases not matched to a gene. This CDR3 reads CASSVGTSGGPNQETQYF. The CDR3 bases are TGTGCCAGCAGCGTAGGAACTAGCGGGGGGCCCAACCAAGAGACCCAGTACTTC.

This clone came up a few times. The chain links TRBV9 to TRBJ1-3, with 7 bases matching TRBD1. V lost 5 bases, J lost 3 bases, and 8 bases stayed unmatched. Germline values: CDR1 SGDLS, CDR2 YYNGEE. This CDR3 is 15 amino acids long. Written as DNA, the CDR3 is TGTGCCAGCAGTAGACAGGGTTTTCATGGAAACACCATATATTTT. As protein: CASSRQGFHGNTIYF. The full variable domain, with the rest looked up from reference TRBV9 and TRBJ1-3, is DSGVTQTPKHLITATGQRVTLRCSPRSGDLSVYWYQQSLDQGLQFLIQYYNGEERAKGNILERFSAQQFPDLHSELNLSSLELGDSALYFCASSRQGFHGNTIYFGEGSWLTVV.

The table lists this clone with a few counts. J is TRBJ1-2 and V is TRBV2; maybe TRBD1 (5 bases). The CDR3 is 13 amino acids. The germline CDR1 and CDR2 sequences are SNHLY and FYNNEI. V was cut by 4 bases and J by 2 bases, with 8 bases left in between. Here the CDR3 reads CASSGQINYGYTF. CDR3 sequence (DNA): TGTGCCAGCAGTGGACAGATAAACTATGGCTACACCTTC.

This clone was seen only a few times. The genes are TRBV19 and TRBJ2-1; D not resolved. V lost 5 bases, J lost 4 bases, and 12 bases lay in between. Germline CDR1 reads LNHDA; CDR2 reads SQIVND (reference sequence). The CDR3 consists of 14 residues. The CDR3 sequence: CASSPLAAYNEQFF. For the CDR3, the DNA is TGTGCCAGTAGTCCTCTGGCGGCATACAATGAGCAGTTCTTC.

This clone was picked up a small number of times. The CDR3, as DNA: TGTGCCAGCAGCCCAGGGGGGGACAGGGGTATAGAGACCCAGTACTTC. Translated, it gives CASSPGGDRGIETQYF. The chain carries TRBV5-4 and TRBJ2-5; TRBD1 matches at 10 bases. Per germline, CDR1 SGHNT and CDR2 YYREEE (reference sequence). This CDR3 has 16 amino acids. Trimming at V came to 4 bases and at J to 4 bases, leaving 10 bases not matched to a gene.